This TCR beta chain was retrieved from a study of blood T cell repertoires in COVID-19. About the research overall: Samples representing acute and convalescent COVID-19 were sourced from the United States, Italy and Spain. The cDNA or gDNA used as material had been derived from T cells, B-cell-depleted T cells, or PBMCs.

Participants were placed into cohorts based on the clinical history they reported. This CDR3 spans 20 amino acids. Germline V gene lookup returns CDR1 MNHEY and CDR2 SVGEGT. V lost 0 bases, J lost 1 base, and 8 bases stayed unmatched. The method was immunoSEQ multiplex PCR; TCRdb's version includes in-frame clones alone and lacks a portion of them. The sample shows over 250,000 clones, 90% of them seen only once. The receptor was isolated from a woman aged 30 to 39 who had recovered from COVID-19. The sample taken for sequencing was PBMCs or T cells enriched from blood (not recorded which). The rearrangement joins TRBV6-2 or TRBV6-3 to TRBJ2-4, with TRBD2 matching over 14 bases. Written as DNA, the CDR3 is TGTGCCAGCAGTTACTCTGGGACTAGCGGGAGCCTAGGGGCCAAAAACATTCAGTACTTC. Encoded protein: CASSYSGTSGSLGAKNIQYF.